What follows is one TCR beta chain and its context. The antigen remains undetermined. One end of the junction does not line up with germline, which may come from a read error. This record comes from a study of chemoradiotherapy in HPV16-positive cancers. Across the whole study: A couple of HPV16-positive patients' cells yielded candidate HPV-specific clones and common motifs.

Germline CDR1 SSHAT, CDR2 FNYEAQ (reference sequence). This CDR3 comprises 13 residues. Repertoires were generated with immunoSEQ multiplex PCR, while TCRdb's copy carries only in-frame clones and drops some. The sample consists of about 68,000 clones, approximately 91% of them appearing once. Study-wide results and caveats: Non-HPV-specific T cells did not expand in tumors during treatment, whereas candidate HPV-specific clones and E7-related motifs did. The functional HPV-specific definition rests on just two HPV16-positive patients.

The TCR originated in a human donor with HPV-associated anogenital cancer. The rearrangement links TRBV7-7 to TRBJ1-1, with no clear D. Sequencing was performed on blood, taken from a patient who underwent chemoradiotherapy. The CDR3, as DNA: TGTGCTAGCAGCTTATCGTCTAACACTGAAGCTTTCTTT. This sequence encodes CASSLSSNTEAFF.